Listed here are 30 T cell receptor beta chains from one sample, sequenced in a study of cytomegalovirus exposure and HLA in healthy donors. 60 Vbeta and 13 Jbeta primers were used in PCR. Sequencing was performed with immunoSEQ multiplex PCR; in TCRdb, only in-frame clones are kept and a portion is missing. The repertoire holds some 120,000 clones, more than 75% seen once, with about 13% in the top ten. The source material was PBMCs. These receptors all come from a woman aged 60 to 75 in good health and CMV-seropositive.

In DNA form, the CDR3 reads TGTGCCACCAGCAGAGATCAAGGAGACACTGAAGCTTTCTTT. Translation: CATSRDQGDTEAFF. The chain is built from TRBV15 and TRBJ1-1; the D is unclear. CDR3 length equals 14 residues. V gave up 0 bases and J gave up 3 bases, with 8 bases separating them. The germline gives CDR1 LNHNV, CDR2 YYDKDF (reference sequence). The entire variable domain, with the rest obtained from reference TRBV15 and TRBJ1-1, is as follows: DAMVIQNPRYQVTQFGKPVTLSCSQTLNHNVMYWYQQKSSQAPKLLFHYYDKDFNNEADTPDNFQSRRPNTSFCFLDIRSPGLGDTAMYLCATSRDQGDTEAFFGQGTRLTVV.

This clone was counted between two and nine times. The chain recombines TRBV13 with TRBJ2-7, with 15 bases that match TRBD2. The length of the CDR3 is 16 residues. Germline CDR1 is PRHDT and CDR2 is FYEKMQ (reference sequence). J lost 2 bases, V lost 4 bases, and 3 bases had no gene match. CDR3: CASSYRTSGGAYEQYF. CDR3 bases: TGTGCCAGCAGCTACAGGACTAGCGGGGGGGCCTACGAGCAGTACTTC. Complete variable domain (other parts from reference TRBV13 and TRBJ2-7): AAGVIQSPRHLIKEKRETATLKCYPIPRHDTVYWYQQGPGQDPQFLISFYEKMQSDKGSIPDRFSAQQFSDYHSELNMSSLELGDSALYFCASSYRTSGGAYEQYFGPGTRLTVT.

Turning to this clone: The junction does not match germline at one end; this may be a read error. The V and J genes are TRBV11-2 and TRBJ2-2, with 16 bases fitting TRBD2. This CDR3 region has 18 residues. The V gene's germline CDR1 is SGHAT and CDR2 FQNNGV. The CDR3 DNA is TGTGCCAGCACCTTATCCGGGACTAGCGGGGGGGTCACCGGGGAGCTGTTTTTT. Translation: CASTLSGTSGGVTGELFF.

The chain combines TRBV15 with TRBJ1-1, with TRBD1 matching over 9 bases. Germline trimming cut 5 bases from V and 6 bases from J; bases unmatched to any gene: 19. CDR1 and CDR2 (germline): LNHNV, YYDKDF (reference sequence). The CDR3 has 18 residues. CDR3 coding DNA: TGTGCCACCAGCCGCCCAGGGGGTTTAGGACAGGGGAGGGCTGAAGCTTTCTTT. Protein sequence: CATSRPGGLGQGRAEAFF.

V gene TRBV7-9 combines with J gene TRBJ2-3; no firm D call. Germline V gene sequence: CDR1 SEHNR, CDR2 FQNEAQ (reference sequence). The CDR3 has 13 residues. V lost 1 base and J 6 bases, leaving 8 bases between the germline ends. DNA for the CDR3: TGTGCCAGCAGCTTAGAGCTCACGGATACGCAGTATTTT. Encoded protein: CASSLELTDTQYF.

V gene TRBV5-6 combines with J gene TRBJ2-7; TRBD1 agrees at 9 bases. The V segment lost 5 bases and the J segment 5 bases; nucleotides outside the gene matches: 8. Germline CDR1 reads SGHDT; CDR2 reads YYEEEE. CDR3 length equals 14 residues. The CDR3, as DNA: TGTGCCAGCAGGGCGGTAGGGACAGGGAACGAGCAGTACTTC. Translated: CASRAVGTGNEQYF.

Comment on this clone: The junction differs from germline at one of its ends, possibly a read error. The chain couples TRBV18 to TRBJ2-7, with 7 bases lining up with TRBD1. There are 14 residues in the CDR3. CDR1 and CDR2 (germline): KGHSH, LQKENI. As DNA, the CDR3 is TGTGCCAGCTCCCGGGGACAGCCGAGCGCACCGTTCTCCTTC. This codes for CASSRGQPSAPFSF.

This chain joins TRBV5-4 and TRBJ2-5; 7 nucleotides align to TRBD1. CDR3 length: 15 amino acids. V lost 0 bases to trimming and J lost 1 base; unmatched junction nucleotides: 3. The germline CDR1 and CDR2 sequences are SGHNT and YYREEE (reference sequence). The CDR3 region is CASSLARTGQETQYF. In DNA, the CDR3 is TGTGCCAGCAGCTTGGCTCGGACAGGCCAAGAGACCCAGTACTTC.

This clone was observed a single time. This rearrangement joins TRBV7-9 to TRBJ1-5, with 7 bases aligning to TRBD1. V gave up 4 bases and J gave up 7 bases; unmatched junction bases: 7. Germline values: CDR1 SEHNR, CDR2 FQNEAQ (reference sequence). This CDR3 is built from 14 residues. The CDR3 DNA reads TGTGCCAGCAGCTCCACAGGGGTTGACCAGCCCCAGCATTTT. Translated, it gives CASSSTGVDQPQHF.

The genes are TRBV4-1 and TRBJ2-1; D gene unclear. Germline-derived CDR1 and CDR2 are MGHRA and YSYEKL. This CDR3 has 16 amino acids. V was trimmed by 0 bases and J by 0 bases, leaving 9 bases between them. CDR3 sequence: CASSQDHSSSYNEQFF. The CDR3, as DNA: TGCGCCAGCAGCCAAGATCACTCGAGCTCCTACAATGAGCAGTTCTTC.

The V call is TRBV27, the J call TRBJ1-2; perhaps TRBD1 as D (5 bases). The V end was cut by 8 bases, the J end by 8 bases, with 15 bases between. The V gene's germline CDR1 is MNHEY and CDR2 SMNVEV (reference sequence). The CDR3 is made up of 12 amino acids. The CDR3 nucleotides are TGTGCCAGCGGCCTAGTGGGGCAGGGCTACACCTTC. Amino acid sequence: CASGLVGQGYTF.

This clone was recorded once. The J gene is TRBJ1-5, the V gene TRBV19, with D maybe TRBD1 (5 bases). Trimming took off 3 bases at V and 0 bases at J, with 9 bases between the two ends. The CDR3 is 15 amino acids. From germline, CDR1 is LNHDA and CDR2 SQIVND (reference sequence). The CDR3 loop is CASSIRGDSNQPQHF. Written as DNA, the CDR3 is TGTGCCAGTAGTATCCGGGGGGATAGCAATCAGCCCCAGCATTTT. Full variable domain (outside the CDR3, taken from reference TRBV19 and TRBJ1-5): DGGITQSPKYLFRKEGQNVTLSCEQNLNHDAMYWYRQDPGQGLRLIYYSQIVNDFQKGDIAEGYSVSREKKESFPLTVTSAQKNPTAFYLCASSIRGDSNQPQHFGDGTRLSIL.

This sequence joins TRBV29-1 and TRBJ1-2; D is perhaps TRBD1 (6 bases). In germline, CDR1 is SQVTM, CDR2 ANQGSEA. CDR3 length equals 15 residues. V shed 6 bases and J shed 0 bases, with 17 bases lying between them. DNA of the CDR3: TGCAGCGTCCGACCAGTGACAGGAGCTAACTATGGCTACACCTTC. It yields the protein CSVRPVTGANYGYTF.

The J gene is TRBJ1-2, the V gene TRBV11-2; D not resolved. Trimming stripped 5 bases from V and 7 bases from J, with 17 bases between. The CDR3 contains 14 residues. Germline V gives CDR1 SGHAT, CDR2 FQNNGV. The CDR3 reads CASSPNQRAAGYTF. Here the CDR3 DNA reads TGTGCCAGCAGCCCGAATCAGAGGGCGGCTGGCTACACCTTC.

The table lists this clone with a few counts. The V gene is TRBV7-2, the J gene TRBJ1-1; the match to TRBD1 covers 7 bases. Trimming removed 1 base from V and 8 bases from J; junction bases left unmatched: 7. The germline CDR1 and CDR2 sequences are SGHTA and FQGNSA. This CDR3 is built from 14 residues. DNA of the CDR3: TGTGCCAGCAGCTTAGTCGGTTGGACAGGAGAAGCTTTCTTT. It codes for CASSLVGWTGEAFF.

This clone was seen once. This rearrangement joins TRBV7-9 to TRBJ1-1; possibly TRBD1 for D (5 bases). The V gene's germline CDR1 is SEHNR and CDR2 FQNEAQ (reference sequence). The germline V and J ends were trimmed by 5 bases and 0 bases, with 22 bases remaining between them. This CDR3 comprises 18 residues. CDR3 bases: TGTGCCAGCAGCCCACACGGTCCAGGGTACATCATGAACACTGAAGCTTTCTTT. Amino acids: CASSPHGPGYIMNTEAFF.

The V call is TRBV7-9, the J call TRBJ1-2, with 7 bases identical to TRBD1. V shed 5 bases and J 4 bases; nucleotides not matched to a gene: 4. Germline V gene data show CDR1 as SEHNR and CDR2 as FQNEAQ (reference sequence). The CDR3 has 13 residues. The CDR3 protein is CASSQDRPYGYTF. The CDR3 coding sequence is TGTGCCAGCAGCCAGGACAGGCCCTATGGCTACACCTTC.

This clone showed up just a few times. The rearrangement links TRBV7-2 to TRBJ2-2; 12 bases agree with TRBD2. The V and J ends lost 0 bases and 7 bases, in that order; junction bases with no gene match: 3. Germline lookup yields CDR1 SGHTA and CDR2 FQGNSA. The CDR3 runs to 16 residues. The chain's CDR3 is CASSLAASGRVGELFF. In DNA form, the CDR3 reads TGTGCCAGCAGCTTAGCGGCTAGCGGGAGGGTCGGGGAGCTGTTTTTT.

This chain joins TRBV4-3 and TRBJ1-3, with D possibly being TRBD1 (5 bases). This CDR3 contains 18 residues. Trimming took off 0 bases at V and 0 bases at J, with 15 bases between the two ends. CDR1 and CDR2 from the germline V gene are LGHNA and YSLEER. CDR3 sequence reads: CASSQDSGGTSSGNTIYF. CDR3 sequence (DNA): TGCGCCAGCAGCCAAGATTCGGGGGGTACTAGCTCTGGAAACACCATATATTTT.

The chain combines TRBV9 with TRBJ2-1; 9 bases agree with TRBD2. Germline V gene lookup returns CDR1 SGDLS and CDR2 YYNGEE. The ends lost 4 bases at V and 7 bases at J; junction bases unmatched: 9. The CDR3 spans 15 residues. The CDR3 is CASSTTSGPANEQFF. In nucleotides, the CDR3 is TGTGCCAGCAGCACAACTAGCGGGCCTGCAAATGAGCAGTTCTTC.

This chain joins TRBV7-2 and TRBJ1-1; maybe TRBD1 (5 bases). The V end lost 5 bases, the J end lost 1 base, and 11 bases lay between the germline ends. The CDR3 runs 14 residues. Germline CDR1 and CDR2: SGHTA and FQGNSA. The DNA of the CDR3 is TGTGCCAGCAGCGCCATGGGGGGGAACACTGAAGCTTTCTTT. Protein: CASSAMGGNTEAFF.

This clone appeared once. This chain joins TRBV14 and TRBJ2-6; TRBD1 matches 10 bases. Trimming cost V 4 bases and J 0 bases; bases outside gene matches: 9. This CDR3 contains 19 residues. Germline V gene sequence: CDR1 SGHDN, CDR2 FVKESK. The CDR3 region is CASSPWTGGIYSGANVLTF. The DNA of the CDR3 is TGTGCCAGCAGCCCTTGGACAGGGGGAATTTACTCTGGGGCCAACGTCCTGACTTTC. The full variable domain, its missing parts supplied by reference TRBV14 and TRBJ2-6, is EAGVTQFPSHSVIEKGQTVTLRCDPISGHDNLYWYRRVMGKEIKFLLHFVKESKQDESGMPNNRFLAERTGGTYSTLKVQPAELEDSGVYFCASSPWTGGIYSGANVLTFGAGSRLTVL.

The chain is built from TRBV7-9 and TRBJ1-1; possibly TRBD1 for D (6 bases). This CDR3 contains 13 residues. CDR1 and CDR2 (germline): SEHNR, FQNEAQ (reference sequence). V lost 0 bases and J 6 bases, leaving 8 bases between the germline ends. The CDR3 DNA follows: TGTGCCAGCAGCTTAGCGGACAGAGCTGAAGCTTTCTTT. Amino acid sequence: CASSLADRAEAFF.

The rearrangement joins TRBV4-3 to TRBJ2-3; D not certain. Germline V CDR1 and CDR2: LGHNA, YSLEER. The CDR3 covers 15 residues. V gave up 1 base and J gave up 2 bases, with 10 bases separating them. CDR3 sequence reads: CASSQAYLLTDTQYF. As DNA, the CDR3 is TGCGCCAGCAGCCAAGCCTATCTCCTCACAGATACGCAGTATTTT.

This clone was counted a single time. The CDR3 DNA sequence: TGTGCCAGCAGGCTTGGACAGGTTTTCAATTCACCCCTCCACTTT. This translates into CASRLGQVFNSPLHF. V and J are TRBV6-6 and TRBJ1-6; 7 bases map to TRBD1. In germline, CDR1 is MNHNY, CDR2 SVGAGI (reference sequence). The trim removed 6 bases at V and 7 bases at J, leaving 9 bases unmatched. CDR3 length: 15 amino acids.

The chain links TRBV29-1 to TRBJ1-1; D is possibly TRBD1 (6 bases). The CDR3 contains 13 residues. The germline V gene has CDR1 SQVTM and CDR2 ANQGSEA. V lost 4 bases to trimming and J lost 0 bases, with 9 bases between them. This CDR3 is CSVAQGLNTEAFF. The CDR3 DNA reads TGCAGCGTTGCCCAGGGGCTGAACACTGAAGCTTTCTTT.

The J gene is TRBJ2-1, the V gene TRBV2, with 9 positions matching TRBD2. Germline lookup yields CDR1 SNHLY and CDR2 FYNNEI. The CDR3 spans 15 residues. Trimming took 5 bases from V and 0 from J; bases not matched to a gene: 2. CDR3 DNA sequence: TGTGCCAGCAGTCTGGGACTAGCCTCCTACAATGAGCAGTTCTTC. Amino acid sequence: CASSLGLASYNEQFF.

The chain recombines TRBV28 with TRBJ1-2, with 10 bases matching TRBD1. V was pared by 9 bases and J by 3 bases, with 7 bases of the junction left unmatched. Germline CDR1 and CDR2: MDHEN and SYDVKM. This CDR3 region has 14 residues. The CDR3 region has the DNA TGTGCCAGTGACAGGGGGCGAAGCCACTATGGCTACACCTTC. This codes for CASDRGRSHYGYTF.

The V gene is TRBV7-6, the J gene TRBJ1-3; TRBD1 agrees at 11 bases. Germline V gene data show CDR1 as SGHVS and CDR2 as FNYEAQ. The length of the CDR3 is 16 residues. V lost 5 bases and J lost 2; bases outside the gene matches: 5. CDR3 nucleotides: TGTGCCAGCAGCCTCGGACAGGGGGCAGCTGGAAACACCATATATTTT. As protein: CASSLGQGAAGNTIYF.

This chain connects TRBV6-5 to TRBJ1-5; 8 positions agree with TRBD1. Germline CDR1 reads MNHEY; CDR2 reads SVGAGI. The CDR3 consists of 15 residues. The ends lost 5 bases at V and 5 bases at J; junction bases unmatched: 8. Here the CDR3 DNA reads TGTGCCAGCAGTAAAGACAGGGGCCCGTATCAGCCCCAGCATTTT. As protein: CASSKDRGPYQPQHF.